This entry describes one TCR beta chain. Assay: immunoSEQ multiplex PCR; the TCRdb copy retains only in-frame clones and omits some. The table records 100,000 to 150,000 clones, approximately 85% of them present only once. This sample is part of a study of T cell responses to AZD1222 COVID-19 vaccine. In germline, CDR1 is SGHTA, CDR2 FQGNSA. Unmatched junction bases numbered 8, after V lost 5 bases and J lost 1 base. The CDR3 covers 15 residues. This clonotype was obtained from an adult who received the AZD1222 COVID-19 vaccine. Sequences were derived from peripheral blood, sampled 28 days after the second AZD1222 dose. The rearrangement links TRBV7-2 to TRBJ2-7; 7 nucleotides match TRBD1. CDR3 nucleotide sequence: TGTGCCAGCAGCCCGCGACAGGGCGCTTCCTACGAGCAGTACTTC. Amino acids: CASSPRQGASYEQYF.